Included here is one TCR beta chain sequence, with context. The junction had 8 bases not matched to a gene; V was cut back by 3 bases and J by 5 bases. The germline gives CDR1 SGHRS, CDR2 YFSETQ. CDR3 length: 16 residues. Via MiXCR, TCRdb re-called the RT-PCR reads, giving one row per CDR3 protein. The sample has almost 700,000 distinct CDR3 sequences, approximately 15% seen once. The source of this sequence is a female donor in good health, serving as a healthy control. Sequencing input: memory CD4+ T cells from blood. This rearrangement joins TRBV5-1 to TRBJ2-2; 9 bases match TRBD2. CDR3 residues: CASSSSSGMSTGELFF. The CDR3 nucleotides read TGCGCCAGCAGCTCGTCTAGCGGGATGTCAACCGGGGAGCTGTTTTTT.